The entry below gives a single TCR beta chain sequence along with its context. The CDR3 loop spans 13 amino acids. Germline V gives CDR1 SGHNT, CDR2 YYREEE (reference sequence). J gave up 7 bases and V 7 bases, and 10 bases lay outside the gene matches. As handled by the study authors: The assay estimated nucleated cells by amplifying reference gene primers. Measured with immunoSEQ multiplex PCR; TCRdb has only the in-frame clones, and not every one. V and J calls plus clone size are reproduced from that table; the DNA served to infer D and trimming. This repertoire shows 250,000 to 350,000 clones, roughly 90% found once; its top ten account for around 2.6%. This sample is drawn from a study of blood T cell repertoires in COVID-19. Study at large: Material from acute and convalescent COVID-19 was sourced from the United States, Italy and Spain. Sources were T cells, B-cell-depleted T cells, or PBMCs; the material itself was cDNA or gDNA.

Sequencing was done on a sample of PBMCs or T cells enriched from blood (not recorded which). The chain uses TRBV5-4 and TRBJ1-2, with TRBD1 identical over 7 bases. This TCR came from a man aged 55 to 69 who had recovered from COVID-19. CDR3 residues: CASSLQGGSGYTF. The CDR3 DNA sequence: TGTGCCAGCTCCCTGCAGGGGGGATCTGGCTACACCTTC.